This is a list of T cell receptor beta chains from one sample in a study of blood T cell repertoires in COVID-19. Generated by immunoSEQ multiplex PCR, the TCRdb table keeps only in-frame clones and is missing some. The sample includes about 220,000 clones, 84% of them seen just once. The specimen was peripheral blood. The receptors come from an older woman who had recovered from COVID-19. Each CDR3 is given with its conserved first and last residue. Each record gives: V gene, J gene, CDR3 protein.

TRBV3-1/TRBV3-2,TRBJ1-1,CASSQRLRGIGEAFF
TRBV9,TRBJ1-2,CASSPTGFNYGYTF
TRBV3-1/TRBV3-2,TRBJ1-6,CASTGLTNSPLHF
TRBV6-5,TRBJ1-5,CASSRRGGRSQPQHF
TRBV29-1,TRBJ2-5,CSAQGAGETQYF
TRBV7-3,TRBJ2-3,CASSSGTKVDTQYF
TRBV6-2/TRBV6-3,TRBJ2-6,CASSTMVAGGPSGANVLTF
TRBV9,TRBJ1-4,CASSSSGGFEKLFF
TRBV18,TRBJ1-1,CASSQGQLNTEAFF
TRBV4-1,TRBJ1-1,CASSQETALEAFF
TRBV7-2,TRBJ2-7,CASSPAGLYEQYF
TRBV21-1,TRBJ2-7,CASSRQDHYEQYF
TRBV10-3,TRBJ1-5,CAISEIPGDQPQHF
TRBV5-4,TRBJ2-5,CASSLSGTEGETQYF
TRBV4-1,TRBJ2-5,CASSPQVAGGGETQYF
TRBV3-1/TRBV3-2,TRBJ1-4,CASSQGLSATNEKLFF
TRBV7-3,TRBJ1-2,CASSWTGGLGYGYTF
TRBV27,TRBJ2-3,CASSEGGRATRTDTQYF
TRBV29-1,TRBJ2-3,CSVESSGRTDTQYF
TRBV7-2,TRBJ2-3,CASSLVGWGPADTQYF
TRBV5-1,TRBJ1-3,CASSLGWDSQTPSGNTIYF
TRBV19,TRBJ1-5,CASSLRGQPQHF
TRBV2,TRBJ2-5,CASKRGEETQYF
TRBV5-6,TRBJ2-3,CASSFLRGASTDTQYF
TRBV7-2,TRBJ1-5,CASSLQGAGNQPQHF
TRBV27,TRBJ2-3,CASSLLAGPDTQYF
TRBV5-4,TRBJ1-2,CASSPGQGRIYGYTF
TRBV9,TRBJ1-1,CASSVAGTGGTEAFF
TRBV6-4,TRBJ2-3,CASSDGGAADTQYF
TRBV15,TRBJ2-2,CATSRSRSGGSGELFF
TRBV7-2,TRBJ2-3,CASSFLLAGGPDTQYF
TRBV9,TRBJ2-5,CASSVSGAFLETQYF
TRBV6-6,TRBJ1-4,CASSYPGQINEKLFF
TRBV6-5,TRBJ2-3,CASSPRDLTDTQYF
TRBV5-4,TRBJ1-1,CASSRRGGVTEAFF
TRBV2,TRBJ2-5,CASSGLAEETQYF
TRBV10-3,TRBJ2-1,CAIRDLAGEGRSYNEQFF
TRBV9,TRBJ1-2,CASSVTGVYGYTF
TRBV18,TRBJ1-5,CASSPAGHSNQPQHF
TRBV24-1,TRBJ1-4,CATSAVQGQTNEKLFF
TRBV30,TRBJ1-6,CARTTGLGSPLHF
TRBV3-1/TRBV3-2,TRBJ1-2,CASSQVGRGPTHENYGYTF
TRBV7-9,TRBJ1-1,CASSLDTTATEAFF
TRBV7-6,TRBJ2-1,CASSISGGPVLSNEQFF
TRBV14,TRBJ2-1,CASSQAQGGEQFF
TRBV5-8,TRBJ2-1,CASSGGGSSYNEQFF
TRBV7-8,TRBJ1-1,CASSLVALGHAMNTEAFF
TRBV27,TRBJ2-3,CASSLLQRGGRNTQYF
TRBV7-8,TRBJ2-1,CASSLEGGREQFF
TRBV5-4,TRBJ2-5,CASSVGGGAGETQYF